The present T cell receptor (beta chain) was sequenced within a study of cytomegalovirus exposure and HLA in healthy donors. Across the study: Within an early data release were about 80 million unique TCRs drawn from HLA-typed donors. Most donors, 70% to 85% of a few hundred genotyped, fell in the Caucasian-associated ancestry cluster. Study-wide points: At a 0.05 false discovery rate, a later analysis found 16,951 TCR beta sequences to be associated with HLA alleles. Most TCR beta V segments were productive about 90% or about 30% of the time in an earlier analysis.

The PCR ran on 60 Vbeta and 13 Jbeta primers. Assay used: immunoSEQ multiplex PCR; TCRdb lists only in-frame clones, some missing. The data contain around 94,000 clones, roughly four fifths of them singletons. V lost 4 bases, J lost 7 bases, and 14 bases lay in between. This CDR3 contains 14 residues. CDR1 and CDR2 from the germline V gene are GTSNPN and SVGIG (reference sequence). The sample holds a few counts of this clone. Its antigen is not identified. The sequenced sample was PBMCs. The source of this sequence is a male donor in good health and CMV-seropositive. J is TRBJ1-6 and V is TRBV30; weak D call: TRBD1 (6 bases). The CDR3 region is CAWTQGRVNSPLHF. CDR3 bases: TGTGCCTGGACTCAGGGGAGGGTGAATTCACCCCTCCACTTT.